The 8 T cell receptor beta chains below come from one sample, sequenced in a study of radiation and T cells in renal cell carcinoma. Libraries were prepared by immunoSEQ multiplex PCR; TCRdb keeps only in-frame clonotypes and omits some of them. The sample holds fewer than 200,000 clones, 88% seen once. Indicated time point: blood 4 weeks post-SBRT, at nephrectomy. Treatment reported: 15 Gy SBRT to primary tumor, nephrectomy 4 weeks later. The source material was blood, sampled from a patient whose treatment included radiotherapy and nephrectomy. The receptors here all came from a woman aged 45-59 years with renal cell carcinoma.

This sequence joins TRBV6-6 and TRBJ1-5; D is uncertain. The CDR3 covers 16 residues. Per the germline V gene, CDR1 is MNHNY and CDR2 is SVGAGI (reference sequence). Trimming removed 6 bases at V and 2 bases at J, with 17 bases between. The CDR3 bases are TGTGCCAGCAGACTAACCACAAGGGATGGCAATCAGCCCCAGCATTTT. This encodes CASRLTTRDGNQPQHF.

The CDR3 spells CASRGSGANVLTF. The CDR3 DNA is TGTGCCAGCAGGGGGTCTGGGGCCAACGTCCTGACTTTC. This rearrangement joins TRBV5-6 to TRBJ2-6, with D hard to call. Germline V lookup: CDR1 SGHDT, CDR2 YYEEEE. This CDR3 comprises 13 residues. Trimming took 5 bases from V and 1 from J, leaving 4 bases between them.

J is TRBJ2-7 and V is TRBV7-3, with D possibly matching TRBD2 (5 bases). Germline lookup yields CDR1 SGHTA and CDR2 FQGTGA. CDR3 length: 13 amino acids. Trimming removed 5 bases from V and 4 bases from J, with 12 bases in between. This CDR3 reads CASSPYGGYEQYF. The DNA of the CDR3 is TGTGCCAGCAGCCCATACGGCGGGTACGAGCAGTACTTC.

The chain joins TRBV6-5 to TRBJ2-7; D not certain. The germline V gene encodes CDR1 MNHEY and CDR2 SVGAGI. V lost 0 bases and J 2 bases, leaving 14 bases between the germline ends. The CDR3 totals 16 residues. The CDR3 reads CASSYSSRTVTYEQYF. In nucleotides, the CDR3 is TGTGCCAGCAGTTACTCGTCCCGGACGGTAACCTACGAGCAGTACTTC.

The chain combines TRBV14 with TRBJ1-6; no reliable D call. Germline CDR1 reads SGHDN; CDR2 reads FVKESK. V was shortened by 0 bases and J by 9 bases, with 6 bases between the two germline ends. This CDR3 contains 13 residues. CDR3 sequence: CASSQDWVSPLHF. The CDR3 bases are TGTGCCAGCAGCCAAGATTGGGTTTCACCCCTCCACTTT.

The chain uses TRBV30 and TRBJ2-1, with a tentative D call TRBD1 (7 bases). This CDR3 has 14 residues. In germline, CDR1 is GTSNPN, CDR2 SVGIG (reference sequence). V shed 2 bases and J shed 9 bases, with 17 bases lying between them. DNA for the CDR3: TGTGCCTGGAGTAGCCATACCCAGGGGGGTGAGCAGTTCTTC. This translates into CAWSSHTQGGEQFF.

Here the CDR3 DNA reads TGTGCCAGCAGCGTAGAAGGTGCGGTTCTGGATGAGCAGTTCTTC. It is translated as CASSVEGAVLDEQFF. This chain connects TRBV9 to TRBJ2-1; D unresolved. There are 15 residues in the CDR3. V lost 0 bases and J 8 bases, leaving 15 bases between the germline ends. From germline, CDR1 is SGDLS and CDR2 YYNGEE.

The chain is built from TRBV19 and TRBJ1-1, with TRBD1 matching 8 bases. Trimming took 4 bases from V and 0 from J; bases not matched to a gene: 7. The germline V gene has CDR1 LNHDA and CDR2 SQIVND (reference sequence). This CDR3 is built from 16 residues. The CDR3: CASSTGQGRLNTEAFF. CDR3 bases: TGTGCCAGTAGTACAGGACAGGGTAGACTGAACACTGAAGCTTTCTTT.